The clone carrying this T cell receptor (beta chain) has a count of ten or more. Preparation of the TCRbeta library involved a method that used unique molecular identifiers. Using its own MiXCR run on the PCR reads, TCRdb lists one record per CDR3 protein. The profile shows 150,000 to 250,000 distinct CDR3 sequences, 13% to 15% of them singletons. These data come from a study of T-cell reconstitution after alpha-beta-depleted transplantation in children. The CDR3 loop spans 14 amino acids. V shed 6 bases and J shed 3 bases, with 14 bases lying between them. The chain couples TRBV12-3 or TRBV12-4 to TRBJ1-1; no clear D. The sequence came from a human donor who donated a stem cell graft to a child with acute lymphoblastic leukemia. Sequences were derived from PBMCs from the stem cell graft donor, sampled from the stem cell graft. Written as DNA, the CDR3 is TGTGCCAGCAGGGGGTCCAGCAGGCACACTGAAGCTTTCTTT. It yields the protein CASRGSSRHTEAFF.